This T cell receptor beta chain was obtained from a study of blood T cells in healthy people across ages. The authors ran a second PCR of roughly 7 to 11 cycles using a sample-barcoded 5' primer and a J-beta primer mix. TCRdb ran MiXCR on the 5' RACE reads and lists one entry per CDR3 protein. The sample shows approximately 1,000,000 distinct CDR3 sequences, 35% to 55% of them seen only once. Germline V gene lookup returns CDR1 SGHVS and CDR2 FNYEAQ. This CDR3 is 15 amino acids long. V trimming: 8 bases; J trimming: 2 bases; junction bases outside the gene matches: 5. Sequencing was carried out using blood. The source of this sequence is a woman aged 55-70 years in good health. The chain uses TRBV7-6 and TRBJ2-1; TRBD2 matches 11 bases. CDR3 bases: TGTGCCAGCGGGTTACTAGCGGGAGCCTACAATGAGCAGTTCTTC. It specifies CASGLLAGAYNEQFF.